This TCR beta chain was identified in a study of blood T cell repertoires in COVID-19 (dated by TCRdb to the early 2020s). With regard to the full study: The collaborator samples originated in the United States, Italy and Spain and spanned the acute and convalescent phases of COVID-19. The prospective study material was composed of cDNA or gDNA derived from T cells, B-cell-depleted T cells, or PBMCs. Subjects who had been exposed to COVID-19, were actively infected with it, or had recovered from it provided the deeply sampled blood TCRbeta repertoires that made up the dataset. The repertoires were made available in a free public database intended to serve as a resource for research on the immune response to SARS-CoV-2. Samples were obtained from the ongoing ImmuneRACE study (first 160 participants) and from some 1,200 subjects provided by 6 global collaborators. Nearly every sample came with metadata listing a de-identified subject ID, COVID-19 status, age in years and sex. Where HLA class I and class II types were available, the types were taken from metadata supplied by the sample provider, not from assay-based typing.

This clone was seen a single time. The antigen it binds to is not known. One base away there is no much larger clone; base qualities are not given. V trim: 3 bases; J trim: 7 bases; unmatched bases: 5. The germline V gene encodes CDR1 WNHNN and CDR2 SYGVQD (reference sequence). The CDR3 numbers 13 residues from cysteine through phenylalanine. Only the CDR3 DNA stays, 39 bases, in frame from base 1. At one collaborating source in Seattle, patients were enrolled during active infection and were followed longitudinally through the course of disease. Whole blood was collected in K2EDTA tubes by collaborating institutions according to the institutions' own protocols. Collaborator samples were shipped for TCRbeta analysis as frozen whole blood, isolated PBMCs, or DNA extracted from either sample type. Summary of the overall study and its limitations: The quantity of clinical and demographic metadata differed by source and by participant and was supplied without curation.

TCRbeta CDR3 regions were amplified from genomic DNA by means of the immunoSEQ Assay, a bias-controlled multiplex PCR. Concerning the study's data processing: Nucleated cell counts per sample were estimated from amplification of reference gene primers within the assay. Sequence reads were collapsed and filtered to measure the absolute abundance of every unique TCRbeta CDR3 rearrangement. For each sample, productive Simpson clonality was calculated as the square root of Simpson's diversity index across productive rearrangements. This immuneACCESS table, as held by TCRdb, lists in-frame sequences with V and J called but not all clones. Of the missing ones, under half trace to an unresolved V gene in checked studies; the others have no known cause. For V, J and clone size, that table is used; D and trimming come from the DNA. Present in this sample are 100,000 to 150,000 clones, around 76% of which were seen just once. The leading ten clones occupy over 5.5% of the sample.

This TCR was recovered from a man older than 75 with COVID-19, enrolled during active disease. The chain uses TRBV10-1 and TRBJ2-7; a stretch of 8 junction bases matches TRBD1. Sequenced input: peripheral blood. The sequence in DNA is TGCGCCAGCAGTGACCAGGGGGCGCAGGAGCAGTACTTC. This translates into CASSDQGAQEQYF.